One sample yielded the 14 T cell receptor beta chains listed below, sequenced in a study of lymphopenia after photon versus proton radiotherapy. Profiling relied on immunoSEQ multiplex PCR, and the TCRdb table lists in-frame clones only, not all of them. The table has 35,000 to 45,000 clones, around 86% seen once; the top ten hold around a quarter. The specimen was peripheral blood, collected from a patient treated with proton-based radiotherapy. These receptor sequences come from a woman in her 70s with pancreatic cancer.

This clone was detected once. The rearrangement uses TRBV19 and TRBJ1-1; D unresolved. Germline V gene sequence: CDR1 LNHDA, CDR2 SQIVND (reference sequence). There are 16 residues in the CDR3. V lost 10 bases and J 2 bases, leaving 23 bases between the germline ends. CDR3 nucleotides: TGTGCCACTACCCCCTCCGGGAGAACCAAAAACACTGAAGCTTTCTTT. Translated, it gives CATTPSGRTKNTEAFF.

The chain has TRBV6-5 and TRBJ2-7; 9 nucleotides match TRBD1. Germline V gene data show CDR1 as MNHEY and CDR2 as SVGAGI. The length of the CDR3 is 16 residues. J gave up 2 bases and V 3 bases, and 8 bases lay outside the gene matches. CDR3 in DNA: TGTGCCAGCAGTTATCGAGACAGGGGGGGGACCTACGAGCAGTACTTC. Translating it yields CASSYRDRGGTYEQYF.

The rearrangement joins TRBV30 to TRBJ2-3; D remains unclear. Germline lookup yields CDR1 GTSNPN and CDR2 SVGIG (reference sequence). The CDR3 has 12 amino acids. The V gene lost 1 base and the J gene lost 1 base, with 3 bases spanning the gap. CDR3 DNA sequence: TGTGCCTGGAGTGGAGGCACAGATACGCAGTATTTT. It encodes CAWSGGTDTQYF.

The chain links TRBV28 to TRBJ1-2; D gene ambiguous. The CDR3 is made up of 13 amino acids. Germline CDR1 MDHEN, CDR2 SYDVKM. Trimming removed 5 bases from V and 0 bases from J, with 7 bases in between. As DNA, the CDR3 is TGTGCCAGCAGTACGGGGACTAACTATGGCTACACCTTC. It translates to CASSTGTNYGYTF.

CDR3 nucleotides: TGCGCCAGCAGCTTGGGGGAACAGGGTGGTGGTGGCTACACCTTC. Translation: CASSLGEQGGGGYTF. The chain employs TRBV5-1 and TRBJ1-2, with a possible D match to TRBD1 (6 bases). Germline-derived CDR1 and CDR2 are SGHRS and YFSETQ. The CDR3 has 15 amino acids. Trimming removed 0 bases at V and 7 bases at J, with 16 bases between.

This chain connects TRBV2 to TRBJ1-5; 9 bases are shared with TRBD1. This CDR3 has 14 residues. With 5 bases clipped from V and 2 bases from J, the junction kept 1 base outside the gene matches. CDR1 is SNHLY and CDR2 is FYNNEI in the germline V gene. CDR3 sequence reads: CASSWTGGNQPQHF. Written as DNA, the CDR3 is TGTGCCAGCAGTTGGACAGGGGGCAATCAGCCCCAGCATTTT.

The chain carries TRBV29-1 and TRBJ1-2, with 8 bases matching TRBD1. Per the germline V gene, CDR1 is SQVTM and CDR2 is ANQGSEA. Trimming took 2 bases from V and 4 from J; bases not matched to a gene: 6. This CDR3 has 14 amino acids. CDR3 residues: CSVERQGFIYGYTF. The CDR3 DNA reads as TGCAGCGTTGAAAGACAGGGGTTTATCTATGGCTACACCTTC.

The rearrangement uses TRBV10-3 and TRBJ2-1; 7 nucleotides align to TRBD2. V lost 2 bases, J lost 6 bases, and 7 bases stayed unmatched. Germline V gene data show CDR1 as ENHRY and CDR2 as SYGVKD. The CDR3 sequence is 15 residues long. The CDR3 nucleotides read TGTGCCATCAGTGAGGCAATAGCGGGTCTCAATGAGCAGTTCTTC. Translation: CAISEAIAGLNEQFF.

The chain's CDR3 is CASSKRTGGASYNEQFF. Written as DNA, the CDR3 is TGTGCCAGCAGCAAAAGGACAGGGGGCGCCTCCTACAATGAGCAGTTCTTC. The chain carries TRBV11-1 and TRBJ2-1, with 11 bases identical to TRBD1. This CDR3 contains 17 residues. J lost 0 bases, V lost 5 bases, and 6 bases had no gene match. Germline lookup yields CDR1 SGHAT and CDR2 FQDESV (reference sequence). Full variable domain (outside the CDR3, taken from reference TRBV11-1 and TRBJ2-1): EAEVAQSPRYKITEKSQAVAFWCDPISGHATLYWYRQILGQGPELLVQFQDESVVDDSQLPKDRFSAERLKGVDSTLKIQPAELGDSAMYLCASSKRTGGASYNEQFFGPGTRLTVL.

The J gene is TRBJ2-1, the V gene TRBV14; D gene unclear. The V end lost 1 base, the J end lost 9 bases, and 10 bases lay between the germline ends. The CDR3 covers 13 residues. From germline, CDR1 is SGHDN and CDR2 FVKESK. The CDR3 DNA follows: TGTGCCAGCAGCCAAGTTATGGAAGGTGAGCAGTTCTTC. Protein: CASSQVMEGEQFF. Full variable domain (missing parts from reference TRBV14 and TRBJ2-1): EAGVTQFPSHSVIEKGQTVTLRCDPISGHDNLYWYRRVMGKEIKFLLHFVKESKQDESGMPNNRFLAERTGGTYSTLKVQPAELEDSGVYFCASSQVMEGEQFFGPGTRLTVL.

The genes are TRBV27 and TRBJ2-7; D is unresolved. This CDR3 is 13 amino acids long. The germline gives CDR1 MNHEY, CDR2 SMNVEV (reference sequence). Deletions cut 6 bases from V and 3 bases from J, with 12 bases between. The CDR3 region has the DNA TGTGCCAGCAGCCCCCCGCCGTACTACGAGCAGTACTTC. Translating it yields CASSPPPYYEQYF.

This chain connects TRBV19 to TRBJ2-7, with D perhaps TRBD1 or TRBD2 (5 bases each). The V end lost 3 bases, the J end lost 4 bases, and 13 bases lay between the germline ends. The germline CDR1 and CDR2 sequences are LNHDA and SQIVND (reference sequence). CDR3 size: 14 residues. The CDR3 region is CASSISRDVYEQYF. For the CDR3, the DNA is TGTGCCAGTAGTATTTCCAGGGACGTGTACGAGCAGTACTTC.

The V and J genes are TRBV19 and TRBJ2-1; D ambiguous. V was trimmed by 9 bases and J by 5 bases, leaving 20 bases between them. The CDR3 runs to 15 residues. Germline CDR1 reads LNHDA; CDR2 reads SQIVND (reference sequence). CDR3 amino acids: CASKHTSLNHNEQFF. The CDR3 DNA is TGTGCCAGCAAACATACCTCCCTCAACCACAATGAGCAGTTCTTC.

The table lists this clone with a count of one. The J gene is TRBJ1-5, the V gene TRBV10-3; 7 nucleotides line up with TRBD1. V lost 0 bases, J lost 2 bases, and 4 bases stayed unmatched. The CDR3 loop spans 16 amino acids. Germline values: CDR1 ENHRY, CDR2 SYGVKD. CDR3 sequence (DNA): TGTGCCATCAGTGAGTCGTTGCAGGGGGGCAATCAGCCCCAGCATTTT. Amino acid sequence: CAISESLQGGNQPQHF.